These 3 T cell receptor beta chains came from one sample sequenced in a study of T cells in Graves' hyperthyroidism and ophthalmopathy. Researchers took RNA transcripts and amplified the TCR beta CDR3 regions from them. HTBI primers were used for first-round RT-PCR of the TCR CDR3. TCRdb called the multiplex PCR reads again in MiXCR, with one record for every CDR3 protein. The data show approximately 430,000 distinct CDR3 sequences, roughly 14% seen once. The sample consisted of blood. These receptors came from a woman under 30 with Graves' hyperthyroidism.

This clonotype was counted at least ten times. This chain connects TRBV12-3 or TRBV12-4 to TRBJ2-3, with TRBD1 matching 7 bases. V lost 4 bases and J lost 0; bases outside the gene matches: 22. CDR3 size: 21 residues. CDR3 nucleotides: TGTGCCAGCAGTTCCTCACGACAGGGAAGGGGAACCCGTTATAGCACAGATACGCAGTATTTT. Encoded protein: CASSSSRQGRGTRYSTDTQYF.

This clonotype occurred many times. This CDR3 reads CASSRYNSPLHF. The CDR3 bases are TGTGCCAGCAGCCGGTATAATTCACCCCTCCACTTT. This rearrangement joins TRBV11-2 to TRBJ1-6; no definite D call. Germline V CDR1 and CDR2: SGHAT, FQNNGV. With 5 bases removed from V and 4 bases from J, the gap between germline ends came to 3 bases. The length of the CDR3 is 12 residues.

Remarks on this clonotype: One end of the junction varies from germline; a read error may be responsible. CDR3 DNA sequence: TGTGCCAGCAGCTTAGCCGCTATAACAGTTACGCAGTATTTT. Its protein is CASSLAAITVTQYF. The chain recombines TRBV7-2 with TRBJ2-3, with D hard to call. Germline V gene sequence: CDR1 SGHTA, CDR2 FQGNSA. This CDR3 is built from 14 residues.